One and the same sample provided the 14 T cell receptor beta chains below, sequenced in a study of shared clonotypes between healthy human individuals. The repertoire was sequenced with immunoSEQ multiplex PCR; TCRdb's copy has only in-frame clones and lacks some. The sample lists just over 2,000,000 clones; approximately 95% were seen once. The sample consisted of naive CD4+ T cells sorted from blood. The subset was: CD45RA+ positively selected. The receptor source for this set is a man aged 18 to 30 in good health.

The chain combines TRBV28 with TRBJ1-3; 7 positions match TRBD1. Germline-derived CDR1 and CDR2 are MDHEN and SYDVKM. The J segment lost 0 bases and the V segment lost 2 bases, leaving 10 bases of the junction unmatched. The CDR3 runs 18 residues. The CDR3 DNA reads TGTGCCAGCAGTTTAATGGGACAGACAGGCCTCTCTGGAAACACCATATATTTT. It is translated as CASSLMGQTGLSGNTIYF.

The chain recombines TRBV28 with TRBJ1-4; D remains unclear. Trimming cost V 0 bases and J 3 bases, with 8 bases left between them. Germline CDR1 is MDHEN and CDR2 is SYDVKM. The CDR3 is made up of 15 amino acids. CDR3 amino acids: CASSLWGGPNEKLFF. The CDR3 DNA follows: TGTGCCAGCAGTTTATGGGGAGGTCCTAATGAAAAACTGTTTTTT.

This clone was counted once. The CDR3 DNA sequence: TGTGCCAGCCGTATGACGGGTACAGGAGACTACGAGCAGTACTTC. Residues: CASRMTGTGDYEQYF. The rearrangement uses TRBV7-9 and TRBJ2-7, with a weak D call TRBD1 (5 bases). Germline loops: CDR1 SEHNR, CDR2 FQNEAQ (reference sequence). The CDR3 contains 15 residues. V lost 8 bases, J lost 3 bases, and 20 bases lay in between.

Turning to this clone: Additional DNA sequences in this sample encode the identical CDR3. The chain has TRBV7-2 and TRBJ2-1, with TRBD2 as a possible D gene (6 bases). The V gene lost 0 bases and the J gene lost 4 bases, with 10 bases spanning the gap. Germline V gene data show CDR1 as SGHTA and CDR2 as FQGNSA. This CDR3 is built from 15 residues. CDR3 nucleotides: TGTGCCAGCAGCTTAGCGGGAGGCCCATACAATGAGCAGTTCTTC. The encoded protein is CASSLAGGPYNEQFF.

The V gene is TRBV5-1, the J gene TRBJ2-5; D may be TRBD2 (5 bases). Germline V CDR1 and CDR2: SGHRS, YFSETQ. The CDR3 sequence is 12 residues long. V shed 5 bases and J shed 2 bases, with 7 bases lying between them. The CDR3 sequence is CASREEQETQYF. The CDR3 DNA is TGCGCCAGCAGGGAGGAGCAAGAGACCCAGTACTTC.

The chain uses TRBV7-8 and TRBJ1-5; D not certain. Trimming removed 0 bases from V and 4 bases from J, with 7 bases in between. The germline CDR1 and CDR2 sequences are SGHVS and FQNEAQ. The CDR3 consists of 14 residues. The CDR3 sequence is CASSLASENQPQHF. The CDR3 DNA is TGTGCCAGCAGCTTAGCTTCGGAAAATCAGCCCCAGCATTTT.

The rearrangement joins TRBV6-5 to TRBJ1-6, with 8 bases matching TRBD1. Germline V gene sequence: CDR1 MNHEY, CDR2 SVGAGI. The CDR3 is made up of 12 amino acids. The trim removed 7 bases at V and 19 bases at J, leaving 12 bases unmatched. The CDR3 sequence is CASKGSDRVYHF. CDR3 in DNA: TGTGCCAGCAAAGGATCGGACAGGGTATATCACTTT.

The chain couples TRBV9 to TRBJ2-3, with 15 bases fitting TRBD2. The CDR3 runs 14 residues. Losses at the gene ends were 4 bases for V and 11 bases for J; bases not matched to a gene: 5. Germline V CDR1 and CDR2: SGDLS, YYNGEE. CDR3 nucleotides: TGTGCCAGCAGCATGGGACTAGCGGGGGGAGGGCAGTATTTT. Amino acids: CASSMGLAGGGQYF.

This clone was counted many times. The chain recombines TRBV11-1 with TRBJ2-6; D possibly corresponds to TRBD2 (6 bases). This CDR3 has 18 residues. Germline V gene sequence: CDR1 SGHAT, CDR2 FQDESV (reference sequence). With 4 bases removed from V and 0 bases from J, the gap between germline ends came to 16 bases. CDR3 residues: CASSSDRGTFSGANVLTF. The CDR3 DNA is TGTGCCAGCAGCTCCGACCGGGGGACTTTCTCTGGGGCCAACGTCCTGACTTTC.

The chain is built from TRBV7-2 and TRBJ2-7; a weak D match, TRBD1 (6 bases). The CDR3 is made up of 15 amino acids. With 4 bases removed from V and 2 bases from J, the gap between germline ends came to 15 bases. Germline V gene data show CDR1 as SGHTA and CDR2 as FQGNSA. The CDR3 spells CASSWRTDLPYEQYF. In nucleotides, the CDR3 is TGTGCCAGCAGCTGGAGGACAGACCTGCCCTACGAGCAGTACTTC.

For this clone: The sample has other DNA sequences that encode this CDR3 too. V is TRBV9 and J is TRBJ2-5; D is unclear. In germline, CDR1 is SGDLS, CDR2 YYNGEE. The CDR3 is made up of 11 amino acids. V was pared by 4 bases and J by 4 bases, with 5 bases between. CDR3 nucleotides: TGTGCCAGCAGCCCCCCAGAGACCCAGTACTTC. Encoded protein: CASSPPETQYF.

Regarding this clone: Additional DNA sequences in this sample encode the identical CDR3. The chain uses TRBV6-5 and TRBJ1-2, with D possibly TRBD1 on 5 matching bases. The germline V gene has CDR1 MNHEY and CDR2 SVGAGI. This CDR3 contains 11 residues. Trimming stripped 7 bases from V and 6 bases from J, with 9 bases between. CDR3 DNA: TGTGCCAGCACGGGGGTTGATGGCTACACCTTC. It translates to CASTGVDGYTF.

The rearrangement links TRBV28 to TRBJ2-5; D is possibly TRBD1 (5 bases). The DNA matches TRBJ2-7 better at its end, which makes the J call doubtful. The CDR3 is made up of 14 amino acids. Germline assignment: CDR1 MDHEN and CDR2 SYDVKM. This CDR3 reads CASSFSTANYEQYF. The CDR3 bases are TGTGCCAGCAGTTTTTCGACAGCCAACTACGAGCAGTACTTC.

The V call is TRBV2, the J call TRBJ1-5; no definite D call. The CDR3 has 14 residues. The germline CDR1 and CDR2 sequences are SNHLY and FYNNEI. V was pared by 3 bases and J by 3 bases, with 9 bases between. CDR3 sequence reads: CASSEWQNNQPQHF. CDR3 nucleotide sequence: TGTGCCAGCAGTGAGTGGCAGAACAATCAGCCCCAGCATTTT. Full variable domain (outside the CDR3, taken from reference TRBV2 and TRBJ1-5): EPEVTQTPSHQVTQMGQEVILRCVPISNHLYFYWYRQILGQKVEFLVSFYNNEISEKSEIFDDQFSVERPDGSNFTLKIRSTKLEDSAMYFCASSEWQNNQPQHFGDGTRLSIL.